These 14 T cell receptor beta chains were sequenced from one sample in a study of cytomegalovirus exposure and HLA in healthy donors. The study ran its PCR with 60 Vbeta and 13 Jbeta primers. Data came from immunoSEQ multiplex PCR; TCRdb stores just in-frame clones and leaves some out. Of about 150,000 clones in the sample, 65% to 80% are singletons; the top ten hold about 13%. Sequenced: PBMCs. These receptors were collected from a man aged 35 to 55 in good health and CMV-seropositive.

This CDR3 is CASRVSGSGNTIYF. CDR3 bases: TGTGCCAGCAGGGTGTCAGGGTCTGGAAACACCATATATTTT. The chain combines TRBV2 with TRBJ1-3, with TRBD1 as a possible D gene (5 bases). This CDR3 has 14 residues. Trimming pared 6 bases from V and 1 base from J, leaving 10 bases between. Germline V gives CDR1 SNHLY, CDR2 FYNNEI.

CDR3 sequence: CASSQGDRGGETQYF. The CDR3 coding sequence is TGCGCCAGCAGCCAAGGCGACAGGGGTGGAGAGACCCAGTACTTC. The chain recombines TRBV4-1 with TRBJ2-5; 8 bases are shared with TRBD1. The germline V gene encodes CDR1 MGHRA and CDR2 YSYEKL. There are 15 residues in the CDR3. V was clipped by 1 base and J by 4 bases; unmatched bases: 5.

This chain joins TRBV10-3 and TRBJ2-7, with 7 bases lining up with TRBD1. After removal of 5 bases from V and 3 bases from J, the junction contained 4 bases not matched to a gene. The CDR3 loop spans 13 amino acids. Germline V gene sequence: CDR1 ENHRY, CDR2 SYGVKD. CDR3 sequence reads: CAISRTGGYEQYF. CDR3 bases: TGTGCCATCAGTAGGACAGGAGGCTACGAGCAGTACTTC.

This sequence joins TRBV28 and TRBJ2-5, with D perhaps TRBD1 (5 bases). The CDR3 loop spans 14 amino acids. Trimming removed 2 bases at V and 5 bases at J, with 12 bases between. Germline loops: CDR1 MDHEN, CDR2 SYDVKM. CDR3 protein: CASSLAQVRETQYF. The CDR3 DNA reads TGTGCCAGCAGTTTAGCACAGGTCCGGGAGACCCAGTACTTC.

As regards this clone: One junction end does not reproduce the germline sequence, and a read error may be involved. The rearrangement links TRBV7-9 to TRBJ1-2; D possibly corresponds to TRBD1 (5 bases). CDR1 is SEHNR and CDR2 is FQNEAQ in the germline V gene (reference sequence). The CDR3 is made up of 11 amino acids. This CDR3 reads CSSSPNKGLTF. The DNA of the CDR3 is TGTTCCAGCAGCCCAAATAAGGGGCTCACCTTC.

The chain links TRBV5-1 to TRBJ1-1; tentatively, D is TRBD1 (6 bases). V was pared by 2 bases and J by 5 bases, with 13 bases between. The CDR3 is 14 residues long. Germline V gene lookup returns CDR1 SGHRS and CDR2 YFSETQ. The DNA of the CDR3 is TGCGCCAGCAGCTTTGGGGGCGCGGGTACTGAAGCTTTCTTT. Encoded protein: CASSFGGAGTEAFF.

This rearrangement joins TRBV30 to TRBJ1-2; 7 bases are shared with TRBD1. With 3 bases clipped from V and 6 bases from J, the junction kept 7 bases outside the gene matches. The CDR3 totals 13 residues. The germline CDR1 and CDR2 sequences are GTSNPN and SVGIG (reference sequence). The CDR3 sequence: CAWSTTGKNGYTF. The CDR3 nucleotides read TGTGCCTGGAGCACGACAGGGAAGAATGGCTACACCTTC.

This chain joins TRBV5-1 and TRBJ1-1; 8 bases align to TRBD1. V was pared by 2 bases and J by 4 bases, with 4 bases of the junction left unmatched. The CDR3 has 14 residues. Germline CDR1 SGHRS, CDR2 YFSETQ. In nucleotides, the CDR3 is TGCGCCAGCAGCTTCATCACAGGGGGCACTGAAGCTTTCTTT. Protein product: CASSFITGGTEAFF.

The V call is TRBV5-6, the J call TRBJ2-4, with D possibly matching TRBD1 (6 bases). CDR1 SGHDT and CDR2 YYEEEE come from the germline V gene. This CDR3 has 13 residues. V was pared by 2 bases and J by 16 bases, with 19 bases between. The CDR3 coding sequence is TGTGCCAGCAGCTTAGGGGGTTGGGTCGACCTTTACTTC. Protein product: CASSLGGWVDLYF.

The V call is TRBV2, the J call TRBJ1-6, with D perhaps matching TRBD1 (6 bases). With 7 bases removed from V and 7 bases from J, the gap between germline ends came to 11 bases. The CDR3 extends over 13 amino acids. In germline, CDR1 is SNHLY, CDR2 FYNNEI. This CDR3 is CASMGALNSPLHF. CDR3 bases: TGTGCCAGCATGGGGGCACTAAATTCACCCCTCCACTTT.

The chain employs TRBV7-9 and TRBJ2-3; TRBD2 aligns across 8 bases. The ends lost 2 bases at V and 3 bases at J; junction bases unmatched: 4. CDR3 length equals 15 residues. Germline values: CDR1 SEHNR, CDR2 FQNEAQ (reference sequence). CDR3 sequence (DNA): TGTGCCAGCAGCTTAAAGCGGGGGCTAACAGATACGCAGTATTTT. Encoded protein: CASSLKRGLTDTQYF.

This clone came up a few times. The rearrangement links TRBV5-5 to TRBJ2-2; the D is unclear. This CDR3 spans 13 amino acids. The germline V gene has CDR1 SGHKS and CDR2 YYEKEE (reference sequence). The ends were cut back, 4 bases at V and 1 base at J, with 5 bases in the middle. The DNA for the CDR3 is TGTGCCAGCAGCCCGGTGAACACCGGGGAGCTGTTTTTT. Its translation: CASSPVNTGELFF.

The gene calls are TRBV10-3 and TRBJ2-7, with a weak D call TRBD1 (5 bases). The germline V gene has CDR1 ENHRY and CDR2 SYGVKD. V was clipped by 4 bases and J by 1 base, with 5 bases between them. The CDR3 has 12 residues. The CDR3 bases are TGTGCCATCAGTGGACAGTCCTACGAGCAGTACTTC. Encoded protein: CAISGQSYEQYF.

The rearrangement joins TRBV10-3 to TRBJ1-5, with 7 bases that match TRBD1. V shed 4 bases, J shed 1 base, and the junction held 7 bases outside the gene matches. The V gene's germline CDR1 is ENHRY and CDR2 SYGVKD. CDR3 length: 16 amino acids. The CDR3 here is CAISGQGERSNQPQHF. In nucleotides, the CDR3 is TGTGCCATCAGTGGGCAGGGGGAAAGGAGCAATCAGCCCCAGCATTTT.